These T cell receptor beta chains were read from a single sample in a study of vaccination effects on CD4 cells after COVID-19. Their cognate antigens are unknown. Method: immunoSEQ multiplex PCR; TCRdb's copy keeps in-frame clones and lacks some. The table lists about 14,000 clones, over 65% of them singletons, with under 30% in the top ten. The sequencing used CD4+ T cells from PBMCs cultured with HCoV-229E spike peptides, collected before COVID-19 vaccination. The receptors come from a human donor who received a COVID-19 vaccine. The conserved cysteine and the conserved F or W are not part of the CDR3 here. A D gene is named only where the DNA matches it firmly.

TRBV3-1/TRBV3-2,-,ASTPTGELF
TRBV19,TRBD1,ASSISQGSTDTQY
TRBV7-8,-,ASSLLMKPLH
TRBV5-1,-,ASSLGTADNQPQH
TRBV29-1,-,SAGVAEAF
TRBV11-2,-,ASSLVWQGGTPEQY
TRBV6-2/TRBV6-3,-,ASSYSGSPSARGAGELF
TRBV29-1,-,SVEEGPYGYT
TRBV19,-,ASSIEAGSGGYT
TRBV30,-,AWSPTGITNYGYT